This TCR beta chain was documented in a study of beta chain features in type 1 diabetes. Study-level findings and limits: Patients showed naive, central memory and Treg TCRB repertoires that appeared more similar than those of healthy donors. Although PCR might favor shorter templates, it would do so equally in patients and controls. For cells with high TCR expression, cDNA sequencing could yield over-representation. Significant though moderate, a shortening of TCRB CDR3s appeared in all four CD4+ subsets of Type 1 diabetes patients.

V lost 7 bases to trimming and J lost 4 bases; unmatched junction nucleotides: 11. Germline loops: CDR1 SQVTM, CDR2 ANQGSEA. This CDR3 contains 15 residues. Populations isolated by sorting all had purity greater than 95%. In regard to this clone: What it recognizes is unknown.

Expressed TCRB transcripts were sequenced because the isolated RNA had all been reverse transcribed beforehand. Assay: immunoSEQ multiplex PCR; the TCRdb copy retains only in-frame clones and omits some. In the table there are 55,000 to 85,000 clones, approximately 50% of which are singletons. This clonotype was sampled from a man aged 25-45 years with type 1 diabetes. This chain connects TRBV29-1 to TRBJ2-2; 8 nucleotides agree with TRBD1. Sequencing was performed on central memory CD4+ T cells from blood. Here the CDR3 reads CSATKDRVSTGELFF. The CDR3 coding sequence is TGCAGCGCTACCAAGGACAGGGTTTCCACCGGGGAGCTGTTTTTT.